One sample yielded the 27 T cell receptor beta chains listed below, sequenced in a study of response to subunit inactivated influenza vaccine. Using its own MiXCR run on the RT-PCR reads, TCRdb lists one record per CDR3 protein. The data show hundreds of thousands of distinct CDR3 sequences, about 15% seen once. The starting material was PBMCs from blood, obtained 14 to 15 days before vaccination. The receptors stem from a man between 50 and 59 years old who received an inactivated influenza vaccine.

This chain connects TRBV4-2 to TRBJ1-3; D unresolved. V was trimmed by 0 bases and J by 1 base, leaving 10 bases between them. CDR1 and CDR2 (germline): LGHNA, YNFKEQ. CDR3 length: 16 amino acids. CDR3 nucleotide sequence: TGTGCCAGCAGCCAAGACTCAGCAAATTCTGGAAACACCATATATTTT. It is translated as CASSQDSANSGNTIYF.

The CDR3 protein is CASRGGGAQRGEQFF. The CDR3 coding sequence is TGTGCCAGCAGAGGCGGAGGGGCCCAACGGGGTGAGCAGTTCTTC. The chain joins TRBV28 to TRBJ2-1, with a possible D match to TRBD2 (6 bases). Deletions cut 6 bases from V and 9 bases from J, with 21 bases between. Per germline, CDR1 MDHEN and CDR2 SYDVKM. This CDR3 comprises 15 residues.

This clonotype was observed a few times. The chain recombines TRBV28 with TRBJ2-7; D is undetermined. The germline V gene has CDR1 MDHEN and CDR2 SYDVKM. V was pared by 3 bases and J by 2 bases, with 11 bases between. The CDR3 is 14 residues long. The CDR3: CASSFFAGTYEQYF. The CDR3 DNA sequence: TGTGCCAGCAGTTTCTTCGCAGGCACCTACGAGCAGTACTTC.

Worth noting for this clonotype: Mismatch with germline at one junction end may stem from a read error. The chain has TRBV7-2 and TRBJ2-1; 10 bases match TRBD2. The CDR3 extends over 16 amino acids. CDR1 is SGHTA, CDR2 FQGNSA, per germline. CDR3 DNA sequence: TGTGCCAGCACCTTAGCGGGAGGCCCGGTTTACAATGAGCAGTTCTTC. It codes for CASTLAGGPVYNEQFF.

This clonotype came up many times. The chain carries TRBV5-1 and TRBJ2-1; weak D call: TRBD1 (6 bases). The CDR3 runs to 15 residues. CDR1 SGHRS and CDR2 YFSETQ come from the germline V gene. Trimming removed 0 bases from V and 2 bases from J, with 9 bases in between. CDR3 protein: CASSLDGGPYNEQFF. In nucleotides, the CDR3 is TGCGCCAGCAGCTTGGATGGGGGCCCCTACAATGAGCAGTTCTTC.

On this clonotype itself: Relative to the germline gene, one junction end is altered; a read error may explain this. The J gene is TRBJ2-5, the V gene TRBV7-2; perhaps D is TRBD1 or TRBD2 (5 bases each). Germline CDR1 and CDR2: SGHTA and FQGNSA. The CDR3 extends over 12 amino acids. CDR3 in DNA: TGTGCCAGCAGCTCCTCTTGGGGGACCCGGGAATTC. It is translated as CASSSSWGTREF.

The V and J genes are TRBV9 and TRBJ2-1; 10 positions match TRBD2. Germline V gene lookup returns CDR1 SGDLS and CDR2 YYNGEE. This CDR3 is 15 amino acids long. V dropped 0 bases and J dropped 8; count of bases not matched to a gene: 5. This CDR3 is CASSVGASGSYEQFF. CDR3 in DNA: TGTGCCAGCAGCGTAGGGGCTAGCGGGAGTTATGAGCAGTTCTTC.

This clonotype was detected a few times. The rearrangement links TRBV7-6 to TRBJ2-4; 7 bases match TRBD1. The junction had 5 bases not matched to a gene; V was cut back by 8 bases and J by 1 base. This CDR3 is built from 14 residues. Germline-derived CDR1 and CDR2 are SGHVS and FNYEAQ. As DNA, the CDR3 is TGTGCCAGCTCTACAGGGGTGGCCAAAAACATTCAGTACTTC. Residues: CASSTGVAKNIQYF.

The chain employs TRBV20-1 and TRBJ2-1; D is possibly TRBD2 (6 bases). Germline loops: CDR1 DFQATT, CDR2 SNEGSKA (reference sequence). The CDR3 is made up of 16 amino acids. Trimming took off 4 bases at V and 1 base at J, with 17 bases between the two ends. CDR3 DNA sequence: TGCAGTGCTACGCCTGCAGCGGGTTTATCCTACAATGAGCAGTTCTTC. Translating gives CSATPAAGLSYNEQFF.

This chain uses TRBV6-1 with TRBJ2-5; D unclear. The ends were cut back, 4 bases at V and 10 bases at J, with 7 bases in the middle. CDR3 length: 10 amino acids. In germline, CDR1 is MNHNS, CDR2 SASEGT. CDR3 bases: TGTGCCAGCAGTGGTGGGATCCAGTACTTC. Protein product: CASSGGIQYF.

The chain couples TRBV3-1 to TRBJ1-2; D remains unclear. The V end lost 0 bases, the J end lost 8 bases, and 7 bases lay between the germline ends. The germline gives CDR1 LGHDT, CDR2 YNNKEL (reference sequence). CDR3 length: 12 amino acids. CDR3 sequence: CASSQDWSGYTF. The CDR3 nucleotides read TGTGCCAGCAGCCAAGATTGGTCGGGCTACACCTTC.

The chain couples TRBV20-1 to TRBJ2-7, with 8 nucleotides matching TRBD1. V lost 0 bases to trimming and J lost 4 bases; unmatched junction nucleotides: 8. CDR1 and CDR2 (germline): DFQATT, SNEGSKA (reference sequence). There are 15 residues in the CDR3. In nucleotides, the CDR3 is TGCAGTGCTAGAGATTTCTCAGGGGGCATGTACGAGCAGTACTTC. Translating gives CSARDFSGGMYEQYF.

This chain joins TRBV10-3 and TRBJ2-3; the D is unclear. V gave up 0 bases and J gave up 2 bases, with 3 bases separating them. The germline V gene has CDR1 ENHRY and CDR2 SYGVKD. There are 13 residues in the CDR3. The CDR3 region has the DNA TGTGCCATCAGTGAGTCGTACACAGATACGCAGTATTTT. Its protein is CAISESYTDTQYF.

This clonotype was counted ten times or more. In nucleotides, the CDR3 is TGTGCCAGCAGCATTGTTGGTAAACAGAACACCGGGGAGCTGTTTTTT. It yields the protein CASSIVGKQNTGELFF. V is TRBV7-9 and J is TRBJ2-2; D unresolved. The CDR3 is 16 amino acids. The V and J ends lost 5 bases and 1 base respectively, with 14 bases between them. Germline CDR1 and CDR2: SEHNR and FQNEAQ (reference sequence).

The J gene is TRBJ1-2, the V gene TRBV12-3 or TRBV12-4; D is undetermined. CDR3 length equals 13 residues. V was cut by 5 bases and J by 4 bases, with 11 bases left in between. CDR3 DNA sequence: TGTGCCAGCAGTCCCAGGCGGCTCTATGGCTACACCTTC. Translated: CASSPRRLYGYTF.

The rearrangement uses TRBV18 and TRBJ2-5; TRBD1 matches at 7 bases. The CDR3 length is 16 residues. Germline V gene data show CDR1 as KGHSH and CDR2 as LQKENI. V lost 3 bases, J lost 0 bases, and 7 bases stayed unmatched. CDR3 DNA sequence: TGTGCCAGCTCACCCTGGGACAGTTTGTACCAAGAGACCCAGTACTTC. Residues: CASSPWDSLYQETQYF.

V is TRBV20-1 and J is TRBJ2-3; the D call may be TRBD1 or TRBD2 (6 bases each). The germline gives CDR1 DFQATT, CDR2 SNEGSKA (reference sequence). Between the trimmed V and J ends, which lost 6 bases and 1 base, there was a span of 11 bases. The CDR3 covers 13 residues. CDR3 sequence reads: CSAQRGGTDTQYF. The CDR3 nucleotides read TGCAGTGCCCAGAGGGGGGGCACAGATACGCAGTATTTT.

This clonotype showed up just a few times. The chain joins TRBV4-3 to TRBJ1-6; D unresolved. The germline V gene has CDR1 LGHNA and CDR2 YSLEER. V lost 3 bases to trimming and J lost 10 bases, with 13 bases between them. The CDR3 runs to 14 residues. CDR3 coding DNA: TGCGCCAGCAGCCAGATTTCCGGGGAATCACCCCTCCACTTT. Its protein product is CASSQISGESPLHF.

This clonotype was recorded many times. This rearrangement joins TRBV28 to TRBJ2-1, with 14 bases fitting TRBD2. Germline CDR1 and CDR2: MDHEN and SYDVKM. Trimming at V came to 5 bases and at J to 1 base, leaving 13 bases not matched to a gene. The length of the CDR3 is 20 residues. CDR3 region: CASSRISGTSGGLSYNEQFF. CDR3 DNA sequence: TGTGCCAGCAGTCGAATATCCGGGACTAGCGGGGGCCTTTCCTACAATGAGCAGTTCTTC.

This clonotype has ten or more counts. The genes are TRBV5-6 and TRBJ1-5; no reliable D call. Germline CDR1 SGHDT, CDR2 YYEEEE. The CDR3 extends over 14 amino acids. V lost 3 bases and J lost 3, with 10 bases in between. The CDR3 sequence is CASSSRRDNQPQHF. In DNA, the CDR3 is TGTGCCAGCAGCTCCAGACGGGACAATCAGCCCCAGCATTTT.

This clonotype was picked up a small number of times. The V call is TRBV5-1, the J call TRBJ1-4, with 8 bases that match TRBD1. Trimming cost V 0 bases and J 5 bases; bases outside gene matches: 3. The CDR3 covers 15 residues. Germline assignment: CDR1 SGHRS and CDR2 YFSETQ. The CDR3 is CASSLVTGGNEKLFF. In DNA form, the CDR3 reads TGCGCCAGCAGCTTGGTTACAGGGGGGAATGAAAAACTGTTTTTT.

CDR3 amino acids: CASSAETLGSYEQYF. DNA for the CDR3: TGTGCCAGCAGTGCCGAGACCCTAGGGTCCTACGAGCAGTACTTC. The V call is TRBV28, the J call TRBJ2-7; D gene uncertain. V shed 5 bases and J shed 1 base, with 15 bases lying between them. There are 15 residues in the CDR3. Germline CDR1 reads MDHEN; CDR2 reads SYDVKM.

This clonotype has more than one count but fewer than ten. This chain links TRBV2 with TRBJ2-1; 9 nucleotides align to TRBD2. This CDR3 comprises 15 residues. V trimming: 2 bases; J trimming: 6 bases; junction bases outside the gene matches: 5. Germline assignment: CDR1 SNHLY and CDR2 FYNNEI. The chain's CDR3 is CASSESSGTPNEQFF. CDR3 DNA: TGTGCCAGCAGTGAATCTAGCGGGACCCCCAATGAGCAGTTCTTC.

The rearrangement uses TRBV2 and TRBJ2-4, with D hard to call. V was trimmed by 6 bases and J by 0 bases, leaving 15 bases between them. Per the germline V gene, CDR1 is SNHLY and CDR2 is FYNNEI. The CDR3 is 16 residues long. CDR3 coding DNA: TGTGCCAGCAGGGGAAGAGCACACCTAGCCAAAAACATTCAGTACTTC. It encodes CASRGRAHLAKNIQYF.

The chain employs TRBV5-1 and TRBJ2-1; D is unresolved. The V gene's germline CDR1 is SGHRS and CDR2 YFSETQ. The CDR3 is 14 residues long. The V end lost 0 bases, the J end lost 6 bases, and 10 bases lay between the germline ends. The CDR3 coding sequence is TGCGCCAGCAGCTTGGCGGGCAGACCCAATGAGCAGTTCTTC. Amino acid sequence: CASSLAGRPNEQFF. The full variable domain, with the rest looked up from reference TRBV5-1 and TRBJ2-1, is KAGVTQTPRYLIKTRGQQVTLSCSPISGHRSVSWYQQTPGQGLQFLFEYFSETQRNKGNFPGRFSGRQFSNSRSEMNVSTLELGDSALYLCASSLAGRPNEQFFGPGTRLTVL.

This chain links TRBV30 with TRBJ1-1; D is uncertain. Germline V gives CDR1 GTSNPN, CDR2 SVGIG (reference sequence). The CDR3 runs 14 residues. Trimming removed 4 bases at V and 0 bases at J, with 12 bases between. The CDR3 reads CAWNLQPLNTEAFF. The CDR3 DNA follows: TGTGCCTGGAATCTCCAACCATTGAACACTGAAGCTTTCTTT.

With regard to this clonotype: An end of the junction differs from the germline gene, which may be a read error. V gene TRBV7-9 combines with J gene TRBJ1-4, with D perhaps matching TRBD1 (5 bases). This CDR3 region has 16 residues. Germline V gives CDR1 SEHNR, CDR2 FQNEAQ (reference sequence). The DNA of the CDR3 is TGTGCCAGCAGCTTAGCTTGGGGCCCAACTAATGCAAAACTGTTTTTT. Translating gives CASSLAWGPTNAKLFF.